This T cell receptor (beta chain) was identified during a study of T cell changes during pregnancy in multiple sclerosis. This clone has just one count. Some clones are missing from TCRdb's copy, which holds only in-frame ones; the method was immunoSEQ multiplex PCR. The profile covers some 44,000 clones, with approximately 90% appearing a single time and approximately 0.7% taken by the ten largest. The source material was CD4+ T cells from peripheral blood mononuclear cells, sampled before pregnancy. The sequence was collected from a female donor with multiple sclerosis, enrolled in a pregnancy study.

The CDR3 loop is CASSFSSGRSFTGELFF. The CDR3, as DNA: TGTGCCAGCAGCTTCTCTAGCGGGAGGTCCTTCACCGGGGAGCTGTTTTTT. The rearrangement uses TRBV11-3 and TRBJ2-2; 11 bases line up with TRBD2. The CDR3 is 17 residues long. The J segment lost 4 bases and the V segment lost 3 bases, leaving 7 bases of the junction unmatched. The germline V gene has CDR1 SGHNT and CDR2 YENEEA. The entire variable domain, with the rest obtained from reference TRBV11-3 and TRBJ2-2, is as follows: EAGVVQSPRYKIIEKKQPVAFWCNPISGHNTLYWYLQNLGQGPELLIRYENEEAVDDSQLPKDRFSAERLKGVDSTLKIQPAELGDSAVYLCASSFSSGRSFTGELFFGEGSRLTVL.